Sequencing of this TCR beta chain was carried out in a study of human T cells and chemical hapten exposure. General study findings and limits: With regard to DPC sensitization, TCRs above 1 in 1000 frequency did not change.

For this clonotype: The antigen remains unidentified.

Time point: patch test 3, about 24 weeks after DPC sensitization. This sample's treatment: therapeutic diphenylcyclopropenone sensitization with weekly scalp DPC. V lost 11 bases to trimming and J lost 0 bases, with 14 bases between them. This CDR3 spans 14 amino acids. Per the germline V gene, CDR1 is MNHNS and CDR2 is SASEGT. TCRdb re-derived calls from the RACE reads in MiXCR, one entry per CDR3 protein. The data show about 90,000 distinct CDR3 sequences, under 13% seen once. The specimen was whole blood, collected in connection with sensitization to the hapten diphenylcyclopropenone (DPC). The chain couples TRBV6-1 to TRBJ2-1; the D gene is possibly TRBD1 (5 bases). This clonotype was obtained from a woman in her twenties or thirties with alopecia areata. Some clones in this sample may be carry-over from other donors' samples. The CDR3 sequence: CAVLTDNSYNEQFF. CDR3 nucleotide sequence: TGTGCCGTCCTGACGGACAACTCCTACAATGAGCAGTTCTTC.